This T cell receptor (beta chain) is drawn from a study of shared clonotypes between healthy human individuals. Adult donors, all healthy and HIV-negative, had no recent acute infections or vaccinations. Data came from immunoSEQ multiplex PCR; TCRdb stores just in-frame clones and leaves some out. Of under 2.5 million clones in the sample, around 92% were seen once. As concerns this clone: What it recognizes is unknown. A junction boundary mismatches the germline segment, possibly from a read error.

Study-wide results and caveats: Clonotypes shared by all four sorted-subset donors had higher generation probabilities than non-shared clonotypes.

The TCR comes from a man aged 18 to 35 in good health. Some clones in this sample may be carry-over from other donors' samples. The sequenced sample consisted of naive CD4+ T cells from PBMCs. As for subset: CD45RA+ positively selected.

CDR3 region: CAGSYSGQGNYGYTF. In nucleotides, the CDR3 is TGTGCCGGCAGTTACTCGGGACAGGGGAACTATGGCTACACCTTC. V usage is TRBV6-5 and J usage is TRBJ1-2; TRBD1 matches at 10 bases. Germline CDR1 MNHEY, CDR2 SVGAGI. The CDR3 has 15 residues.